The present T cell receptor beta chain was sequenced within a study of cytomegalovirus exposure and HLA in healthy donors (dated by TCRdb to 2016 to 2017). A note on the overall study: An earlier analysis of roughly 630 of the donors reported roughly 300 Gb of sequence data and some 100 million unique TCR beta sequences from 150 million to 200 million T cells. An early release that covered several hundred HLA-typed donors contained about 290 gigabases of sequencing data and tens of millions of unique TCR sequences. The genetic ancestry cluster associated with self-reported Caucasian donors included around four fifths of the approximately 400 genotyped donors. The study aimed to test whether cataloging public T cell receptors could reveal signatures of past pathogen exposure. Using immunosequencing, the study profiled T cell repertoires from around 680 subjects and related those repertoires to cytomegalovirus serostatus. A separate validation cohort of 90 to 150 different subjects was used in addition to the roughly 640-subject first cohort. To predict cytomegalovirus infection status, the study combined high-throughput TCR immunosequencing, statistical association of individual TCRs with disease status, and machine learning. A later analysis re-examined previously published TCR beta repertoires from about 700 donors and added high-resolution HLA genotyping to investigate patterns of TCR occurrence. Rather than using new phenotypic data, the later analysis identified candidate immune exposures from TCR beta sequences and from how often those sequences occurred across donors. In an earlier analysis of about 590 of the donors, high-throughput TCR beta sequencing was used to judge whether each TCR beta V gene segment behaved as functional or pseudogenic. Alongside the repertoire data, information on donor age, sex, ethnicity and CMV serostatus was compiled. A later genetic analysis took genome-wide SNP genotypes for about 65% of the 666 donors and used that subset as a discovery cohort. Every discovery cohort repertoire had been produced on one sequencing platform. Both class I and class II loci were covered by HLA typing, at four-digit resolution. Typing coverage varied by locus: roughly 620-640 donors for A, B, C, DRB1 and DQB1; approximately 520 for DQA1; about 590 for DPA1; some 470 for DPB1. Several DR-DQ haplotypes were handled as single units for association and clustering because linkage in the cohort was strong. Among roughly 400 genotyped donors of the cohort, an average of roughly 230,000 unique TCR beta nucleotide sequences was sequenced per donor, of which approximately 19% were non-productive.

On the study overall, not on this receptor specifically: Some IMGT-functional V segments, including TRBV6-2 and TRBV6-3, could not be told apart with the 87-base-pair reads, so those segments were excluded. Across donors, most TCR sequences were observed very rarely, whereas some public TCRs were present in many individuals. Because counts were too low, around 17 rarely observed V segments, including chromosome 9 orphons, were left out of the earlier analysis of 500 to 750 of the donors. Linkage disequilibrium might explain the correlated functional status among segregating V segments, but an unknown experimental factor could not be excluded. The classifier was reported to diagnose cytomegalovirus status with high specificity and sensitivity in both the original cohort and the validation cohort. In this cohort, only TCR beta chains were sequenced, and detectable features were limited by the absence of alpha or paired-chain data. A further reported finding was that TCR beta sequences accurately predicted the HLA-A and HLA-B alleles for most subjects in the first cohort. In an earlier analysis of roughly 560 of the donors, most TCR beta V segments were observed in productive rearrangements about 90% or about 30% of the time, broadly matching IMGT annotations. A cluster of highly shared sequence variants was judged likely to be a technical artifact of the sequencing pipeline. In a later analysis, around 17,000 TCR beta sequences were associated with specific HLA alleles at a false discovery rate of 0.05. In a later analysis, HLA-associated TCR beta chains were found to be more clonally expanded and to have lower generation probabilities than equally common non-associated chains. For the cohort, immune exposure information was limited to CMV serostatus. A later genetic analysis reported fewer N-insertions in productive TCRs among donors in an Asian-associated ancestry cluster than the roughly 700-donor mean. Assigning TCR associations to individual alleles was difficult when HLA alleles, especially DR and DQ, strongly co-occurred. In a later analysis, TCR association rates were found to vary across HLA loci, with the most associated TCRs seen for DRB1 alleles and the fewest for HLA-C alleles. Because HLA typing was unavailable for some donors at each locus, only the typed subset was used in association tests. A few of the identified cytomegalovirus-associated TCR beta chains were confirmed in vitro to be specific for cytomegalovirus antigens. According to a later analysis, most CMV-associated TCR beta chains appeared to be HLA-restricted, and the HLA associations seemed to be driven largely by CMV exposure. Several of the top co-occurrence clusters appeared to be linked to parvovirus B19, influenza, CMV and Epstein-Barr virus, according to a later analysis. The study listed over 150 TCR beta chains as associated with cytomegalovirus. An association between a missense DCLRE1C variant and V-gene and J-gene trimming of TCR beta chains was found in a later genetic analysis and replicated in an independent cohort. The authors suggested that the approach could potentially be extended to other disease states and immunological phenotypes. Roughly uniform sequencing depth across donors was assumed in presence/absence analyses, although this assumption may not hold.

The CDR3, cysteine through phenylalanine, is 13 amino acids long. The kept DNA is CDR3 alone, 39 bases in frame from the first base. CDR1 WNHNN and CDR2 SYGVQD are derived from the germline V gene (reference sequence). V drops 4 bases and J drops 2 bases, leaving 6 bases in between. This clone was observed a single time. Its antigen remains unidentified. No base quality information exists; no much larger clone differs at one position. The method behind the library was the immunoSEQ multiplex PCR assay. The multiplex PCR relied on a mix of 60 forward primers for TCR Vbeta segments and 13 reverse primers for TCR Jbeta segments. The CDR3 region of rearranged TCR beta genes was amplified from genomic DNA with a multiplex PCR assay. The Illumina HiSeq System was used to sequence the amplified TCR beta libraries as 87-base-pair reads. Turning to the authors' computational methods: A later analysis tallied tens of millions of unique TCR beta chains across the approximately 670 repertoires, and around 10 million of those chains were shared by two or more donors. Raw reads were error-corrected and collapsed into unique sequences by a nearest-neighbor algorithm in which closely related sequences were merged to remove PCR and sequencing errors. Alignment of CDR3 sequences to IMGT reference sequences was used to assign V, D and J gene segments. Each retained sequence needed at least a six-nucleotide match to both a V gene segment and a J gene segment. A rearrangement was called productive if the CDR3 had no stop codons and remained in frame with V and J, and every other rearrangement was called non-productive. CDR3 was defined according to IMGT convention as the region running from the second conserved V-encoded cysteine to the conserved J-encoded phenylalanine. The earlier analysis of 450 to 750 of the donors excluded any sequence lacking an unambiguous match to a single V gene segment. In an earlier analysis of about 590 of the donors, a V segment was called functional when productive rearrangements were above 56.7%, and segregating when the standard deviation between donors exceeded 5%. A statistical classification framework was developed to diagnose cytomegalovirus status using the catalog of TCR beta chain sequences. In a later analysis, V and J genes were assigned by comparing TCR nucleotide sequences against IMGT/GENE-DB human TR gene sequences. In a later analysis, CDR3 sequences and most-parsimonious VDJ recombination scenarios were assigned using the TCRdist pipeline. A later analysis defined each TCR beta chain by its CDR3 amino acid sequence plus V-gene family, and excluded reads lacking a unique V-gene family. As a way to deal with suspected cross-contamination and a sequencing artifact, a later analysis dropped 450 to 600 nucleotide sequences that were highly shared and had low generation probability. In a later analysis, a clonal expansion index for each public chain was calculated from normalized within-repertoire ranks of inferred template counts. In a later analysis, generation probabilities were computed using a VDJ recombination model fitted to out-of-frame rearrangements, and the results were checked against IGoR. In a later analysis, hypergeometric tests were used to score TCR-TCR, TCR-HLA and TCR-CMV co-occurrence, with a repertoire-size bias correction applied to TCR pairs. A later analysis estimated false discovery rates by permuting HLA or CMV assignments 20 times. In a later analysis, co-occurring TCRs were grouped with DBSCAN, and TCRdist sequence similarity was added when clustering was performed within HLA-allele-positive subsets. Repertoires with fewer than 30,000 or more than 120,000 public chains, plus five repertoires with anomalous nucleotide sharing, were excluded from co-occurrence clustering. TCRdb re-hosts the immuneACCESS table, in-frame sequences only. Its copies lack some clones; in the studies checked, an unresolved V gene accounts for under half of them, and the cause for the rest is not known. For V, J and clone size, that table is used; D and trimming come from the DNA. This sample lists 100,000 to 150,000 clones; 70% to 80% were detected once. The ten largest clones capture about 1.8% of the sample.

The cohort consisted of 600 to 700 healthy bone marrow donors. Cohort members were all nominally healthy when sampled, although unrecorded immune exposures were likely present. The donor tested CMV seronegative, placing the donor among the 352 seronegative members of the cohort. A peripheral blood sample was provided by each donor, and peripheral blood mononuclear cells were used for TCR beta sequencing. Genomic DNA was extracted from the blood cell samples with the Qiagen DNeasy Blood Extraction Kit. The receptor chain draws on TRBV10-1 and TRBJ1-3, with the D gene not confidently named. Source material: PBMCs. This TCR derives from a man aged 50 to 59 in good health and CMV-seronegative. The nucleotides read TGCGCCAGCAGTGGACAAGCTGGAAACACCATATATTTT. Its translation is CASSGQAGNTIYF.